What follows describes a single TCR beta chain. Using immunoSEQ multiplex PCR, the repertoire was profiled, and TCRdb retains in-frame clones only, with some absent. The sample carries about 320,000 clones, more than 90% recorded once. CDR1 SEHNR and CDR2 FQNEAQ come from the germline V gene (reference sequence). V lost 1 base to trimming and J lost 4 bases; unmatched junction nucleotides: 2. The CDR3 loop spans 15 amino acids. This specimen comes from a study of blood T cell repertoires in COVID-19. Sequencing was performed on PBMCs or T cells enriched from blood (not recorded which). The chain joins TRBV7-9 to TRBJ2-1; 9 nucleotides align to TRBD2. This clonotype originated in a man between 60 and 70 years old who had recovered from COVID-19. The CDR3 sequence: CASSLGLAVYNEQFF. CDR3 DNA: TGTGCCAGCAGCTTAGGACTAGCGGTTTACAATGAGCAGTTCTTC. Full variable domain (outside the CDR3, taken from reference TRBV7-9 and TRBJ2-1): DTGVSQNPRHKITKRGQNVTFRCDPISEHNRLYWYRQTLGQGPEFLTYFQNEAQLEKSRLLSDRFSAERPKGSFSTLEIQRTEQGDSAMYLCASSLGLAVYNEQFFGPGTRLTVL.